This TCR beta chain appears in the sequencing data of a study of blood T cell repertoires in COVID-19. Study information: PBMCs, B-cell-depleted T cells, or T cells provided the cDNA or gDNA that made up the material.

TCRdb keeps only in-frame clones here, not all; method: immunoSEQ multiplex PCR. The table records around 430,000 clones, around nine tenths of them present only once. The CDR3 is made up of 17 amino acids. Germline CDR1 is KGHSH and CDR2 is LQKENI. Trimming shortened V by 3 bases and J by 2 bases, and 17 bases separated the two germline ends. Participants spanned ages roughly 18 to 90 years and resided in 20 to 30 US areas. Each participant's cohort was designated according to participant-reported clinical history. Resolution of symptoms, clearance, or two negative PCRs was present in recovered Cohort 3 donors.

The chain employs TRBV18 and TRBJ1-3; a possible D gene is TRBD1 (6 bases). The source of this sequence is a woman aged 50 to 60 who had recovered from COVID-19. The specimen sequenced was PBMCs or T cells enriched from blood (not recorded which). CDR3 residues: CASSPQDTGLPGNTIYF. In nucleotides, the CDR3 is TGTGCCAGCTCACCGCAGGATACAGGGTTACCTGGAAACACCATATATTTT.